This T cell receptor (beta chain) originates from a study of cytomegalovirus exposure and HLA in healthy donors. CDR1 is SGHVS, CDR2 FNYEAQ, per germline. Trimming took 0 bases from V and 1 from J, leaving 8 bases between them. CDR3 size: 15 residues. Repertoires were generated with immunoSEQ multiplex PCR, while TCRdb's copy carries only in-frame clones and drops some. The top ten hold around 8% of the sample, which has about 49,000 clones, nearly 95% seen once. General observations from the study: Subsequent analysis showed first-cohort TCR clusters tending to co-occur in over a hundred validation repertoires. Specificity for CMV antigens was confirmed in vitro for a few of the CMV-associated chains.

On this clone: The antigen is not known.

Material for sequencing was PBMCs. The TCR comes from a woman in her late teens or twenties in good health and CMV-seropositive. The chain employs TRBV7-6 and TRBJ2-3, with D possibly matching TRBD1 (6 bases). DNA of the CDR3: TGTGCCAGCAGCTTAGCGGCAGGGGGCACAGATACGCAGTATTTT. This gives the protein CASSLAAGGTDTQYF.